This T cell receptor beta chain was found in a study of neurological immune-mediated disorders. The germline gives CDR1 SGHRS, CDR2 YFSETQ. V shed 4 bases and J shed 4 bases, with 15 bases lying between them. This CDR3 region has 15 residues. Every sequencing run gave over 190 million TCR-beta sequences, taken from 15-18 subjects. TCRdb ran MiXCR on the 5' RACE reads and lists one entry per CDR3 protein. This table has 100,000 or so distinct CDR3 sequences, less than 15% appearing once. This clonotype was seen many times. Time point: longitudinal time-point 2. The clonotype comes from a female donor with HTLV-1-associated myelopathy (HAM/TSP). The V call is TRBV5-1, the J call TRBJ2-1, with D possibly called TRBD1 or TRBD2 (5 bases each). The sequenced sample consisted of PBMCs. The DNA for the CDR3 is TGCGCCAGCAGCGCGATCCGGGACGTATACAATGAGCAGTTCTTC. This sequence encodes CASSAIRDVYNEQFF.